A selection of T cell receptor beta chains follows, all from one sample in a study of CD8+ T cells in alopecia areata. The repertoire was sequenced with immunoSEQ multiplex PCR; TCRdb's copy has only in-frame clones and lacks some. The profile shows under 150,000 clones, 65% to 90% of them singletons. Material: CD8+ T cells sorted from blood, obtained at week 4, from a patient treated with tofacitinib. The receptors come from a human donor with alopecia areata. Each CDR3 is given with its conserved first and last residue. A D gene is named only where the DNA matches it firmly. A row's size may be missing; if present it is once, few, many or a size class.

>-|TRBV4-1|TRBJ1-2|once
CASSQENGYGYTF
TGCGCCAGCAGCCAAGAAAACGGATATGGCTACACCTTC
>-|TRBV7-6|TRBJ1-3|-
CASADHGNTIYF
TGTGCCTCCGCCGACCACGGAAACACCATATATTTT
>TRBD2|TRBV27|TRBJ2-3|-
CASRVTSGGESDTQYF
TGTGCCAGCAGGGTTACTAGCGGGGGGGAATCAGATACGCAGTATTTT
>TRBD2|TRBV6-6|TRBJ2-7|-
CASSLTSGVSYEQYF
TGTGCCAGCAGTTTGACTAGCGGGGTGTCCTACGAGCAGTACTTC
>-|TRBV6-4|TRBJ2-1|-
CASSSNNEQFF
TGTGCCAGCAGTTCCAACAATGAGCAGTTCTTC
>-|TRBV2|TRBJ2-1|once
CASSGSDSSYNEQFF
TGTGCCAGCAGTGGATCGGATAGCTCCTACAATGAGCAGTTCTTC
>TRBD2|TRBV5-4|TRBJ2-7|-
CASSPRLAPYEQYF
TGTGCCAGCAGCCCACGACTAGCGCCCTACGAGCAGTACTTC
>-|TRBV7-9|TRBJ2-6|few
CASSLRVPSGANVLTF
TGTGCCAGCAGCTTAAGGGTTCCCTCTGGGGCCAACGTCCTGACTTTC
>-|TRBV7-2|TRBJ2-7|-
CASSLDPVSSYEQYF
TGTGCCAGCAGCTTAGATCCGGTGAGCTCCTACGAGCAGTACTTC
>-|TRBV6-5|TRBJ1-2|-
CASSYRGGARYGYTF
TGTGCCAGCAGTTACCGTGGGGGCGCGAGGTATGGCTACACCTTC
>TRBD1|TRBV7-8|TRBJ2-7|-
CASSLVDRGLSYEQYF
TGTGCCAGCAGCTTAGTGGACAGGGGGCTTTCCTACGAGCAGTACTTC
>TRBD2|TRBV7-9|TRBJ2-3|-
CASNNIVGYSGDTDTQYF
TGTGCCAGCAACAACATAGTAGGATATAGCGGGGACACAGATACGCAGTATTTT
>TRBD1|TRBV6-5|TRBJ1-1|-
CASRYRGQAEAFF
TGTGCCAGCAGGTACAGGGGTCAGGCTGAAGCTTTCTTT
>-|TRBV29-1|TRBJ2-2|-
CSVWKGDIYPGELFF
TGCAGCGTATGGAAGGGGGACATCTACCCCGGGGAGCTGTTTTTT
>TRBD1|TRBV7-9|TRBJ2-7|-
CASSWDRSQYF
TGTGCCAGCAGTTGGGACAGGTCCCAGTACTTC
>-|TRBV4-1|TRBJ2-3|-
CASSQEARGSDTQYF
TGCGCCAGCAGCCAAGAGGCCCGTGGTTCAGATACGCAGTATTTT
>-|TRBV15|TRBJ1-5|-
CATSMEWNQPQHF
TGTGCCACCAGCATGGAGTGGAATCAGCCCCAGCATTTT
>-|TRBV5-5|TRBJ2-7|-
CASSLGDYEQYF
TGTGCCAGCAGCTTGGGGGACTACGAGCAGTACTTC
>-|TRBV6-5|TRBJ2-1|once
CASSYSWRTSYNEQFF
TGTGCCAGCAGTTACTCCTGGCGGACATCCTACAATGAGCAGTTCTTC
>-|TRBV7-9|TRBJ1-1|-
CASSLGRNTEAFF
TGTGCCAGCAGCTTAGGTAGGAACACTGAAGCTTTCTTT
>-|TRBV5-1|TRBJ2-7|-
CASSLDRSVVDPEQYF
TGCGCCAGCAGCTTGGATCGCAGCGTCGTGGACCCCGAGCAGTACTTC
>TRBD1|TRBV2|TRBJ1-2|-
CASREGTGGGYGYTF
TGTGCCAGCAGAGAAGGGACAGGGGGCGGCTATGGCTACACCTTC
>TRBD1|TRBV5-1|TRBJ1-1|-
CASSRVGQGIGSTEAFF
TGCGCCAGCAGCCGAGTTGGACAGGGCATAGGTAGCACTGAAGCTTTCTTT
>-|TRBV7-9|TRBJ2-1|-
CASSLDGGLSYNEQFF
TGTGCCAGCAGCTTGGACGGGGGTCTCTCCTACAATGAGCAGTTCTTC
>-|TRBV7-2|TRBJ2-7|-
CASSPHSDRPLSYEQYF
TGTGCCAGCAGCCCGCACTCAGACAGGCCCCTCTCCTACGAGCAGTACTTC
>-|TRBV27|TRBJ2-7|-
CASSLSRSYEQYF
TGTGCCAGCAGTTTATCGCGGTCCTACGAGCAGTACTTC
>-|TRBV19|TRBJ2-7|-
CASSDSHEQYF
TGTGCCAGTTCGGACAGTCACGAGCAGTACTTC
>TRBD1|TRBV4-3|TRBJ1-6|-
CASSQDRDRGLGNSPLHF
TGCGCCAGCAGCCAAGATAGGGACAGGGGATTGGGGAATTCACCCCTCCACTTT
>-|TRBV7-9|TRBJ2-1|-
CASSLVPTNEQFF
TGTGCCAGCAGCTTAGTCCCTACCAATGAGCAGTTCTTC
>TRBD1|TRBV7-8|TRBJ1-1|once
CASSLATQGWNTEAFF
TGTGCCAGCAGCTTAGCCACACAGGGGTGGAACACTGAAGCTTTCTTT
>-|TRBV7-2|TRBJ2-1|-
CASSMGPSQGNEQFF
TGTGCCAGCAGTATGGGGCCTTCCCAAGGGAATGAGCAGTTCTTC
>-|TRBV29-1|TRBJ2-3|-
CSALLNTQYF
TGCAGCGCCTTACTCAATACGCAGTATTTT
>-|TRBV19|TRBJ2-6|-
CASSISLSGANVLTF
TGTGCCAGTAGTATAAGCCTCTCTGGGGCCAACGTCCTGACTTTC
>-|TRBV9|TRBJ2-2|many
CASSVENVGELFF
TGTGCCAGCAGCGTAGAGAACGTCGGGGAGCTGTTTTTT
>-|TRBV4-3|TRBJ2-7|-
CASSQETGYEQYF
TGCGCCAGCAGCCAAGAGACAGGCTACGAGCAGTACTTC
>TRBD2|TRBV4-1|TRBJ2-3|-
CASTRGDTQYF
TGCGCCAGCACACGGGGGGACACGCAGTATTTT
>-|TRBV4-2|TRBJ1-1|-
CASSQEMNTEAFF
TGTGCCAGCAGCCAAGAAATGAACACTGAAGCTTTCTTT
>-|TRBV19|TRBJ2-7|-
CASSMKPLEQGYEQYF
TGTGCCAGTAGTATGAAGCCTTTGGAACAGGGCTACGAGCAGTACTTC
>-|TRBV7-9|TRBJ2-7|-
CASSLRDIDEQYF
TGTGCCAGCAGCCTCCGGGACATCGACGAGCAGTACTTC
>TRBD2|TRBV2|TRBJ2-5|-
CASSVILAGQETQYF
TGTGCCAGCAGTGTTATACTAGCGGGGCAAGAGACCCAGTACTTC
>TRBD2|TRBV30|TRBJ2-1|-
CAWTGTSSYNEQFF
TGTGCCTGGACCGGGACTAGCAGCTACAATGAGCAGTTCTTC
>-|TRBV10-3|TRBJ1-1|many
CAISGVPENTEAFF
TGTGCCATCAGTGGGGTCCCCGAGAACACTGAAGCTTTCTTT
>TRBD2|TRBV7-2|TRBJ2-5|-
CASSFPGGETQYF
TGTGCCAGCAGCTTTCCGGGGGGAGAGACCCAGTACTTC
>-|TRBV6-5|TRBJ2-7|-
CASSHSYEQYF
TGTGCCAGCAGCCACTCCTACGAGCAGTACTTC
>-|TRBV6-6|TRBJ2-7|-
CASSSPIQGALEQYF
TGTGCCAGCAGTTCCCCTATACAGGGCGCCCTCGAGCAGTACTTC
>TRBD1|TRBV6-6|TRBJ2-7|-
CASSYSGTGSHEQYF
TGTGCCAGCAGTTACTCCGGGACAGGGTCCCACGAGCAGTACTTC
>TRBD1|TRBV5-6|TRBJ2-5|-
CASSLFRDSNLEETQYF
TGTGCCAGCAGCCTTTTCCGGGACAGCAACCTTGAAGAGACCCAGTACTTC
>-|TRBV6-5|TRBJ1-4|-
CASSYVGPEKLFF
TGTGCCAGCAGTTACGTGGGGCCGGAAAAACTGTTTTTT